This record covers a single T cell receptor beta chain. Antigen: not known. A much larger clone differs by one base, so this may be a read error. The source of the sample is a study of T cells in Graves' hyperthyroidism and ophthalmopathy. Study findings and constraints: Ophthalmopathy was predicted by the model a median of approximately 6 months ahead of onset. Patients with ophthalmopathy were separated from those with stable hyperthyroidism by a 13 V-J model.

The source material, RNA transcripts, was used to amplify TCR beta CDR3 regions. The HTBI primer set served for first-round RT-PCR of the TCR CDR3. TCRdb passed the multiplex PCR reads through MiXCR, listing each CDR3 protein once. Of almost 600,000 distinct CDR3 sequences in the sample, about half are singletons; the top ten hold around 8%. Disease duration under 2 months; hyperthyroidism patients were aged 18 to 65. Germline V gene data show CDR1 as MNHNY and CDR2 as SVGAGI (reference sequence). CDR3 length: 19 residues. Sequenced sample: peripheral blood or thyroid tissue (not recorded which). The receptor's source is a woman aged 18 to 35 with Graves' hyperthyroidism. The gene calls are TRBV6-6 and TRBJ1-1; D gene ambiguous. The CDR3 loop reads CASSYSTEFRLPLNTGAFF. The DNA for the CDR3 is TGTGCCAGCAGTTACTCTACCGAATTTCGCCTCCCTTTGAACACTGGAGCTTTCTTT.